The T cell receptor beta chain under discussion was sequenced for a study of human T cells and chemical hapten exposure. Looking at the study overall: A mostly female patient group had alopecia areata, totalis or universalis.

TCRdb called the RACE reads again in MiXCR, with one record for every CDR3 protein. The table has 85,000 to 100,000 distinct CDR3 sequences, more than 9.5% seen once; the top ten hold roughly 2.3%. The time point is: patch test 2, 6 weeks after DPC sensitization. The sample's treatment: therapeutic diphenylcyclopropenone sensitization with weekly scalp DPC. Every patch test was put on after a blood sample was taken. Broader study findings: Every donor had alopecia, and their immune response may therefore differ from healthy people's. Expanded TCRs made up significantly more big CDR3 similarity clusters than controls did.

This CDR3 comprises 17 residues. V gave up 4 bases and J gave up 0 bases; unmatched junction bases: 10. In its sample, this clonotype was seen a few times. Its antigen remains unidentified. The sequence was obtained from a middle-aged man with alopecia areata. Some clones in this sample may be carry-over from other donors' samples. This specimen was whole blood, taken in connection with sensitization to the hapten diphenylcyclopropenone (DPC). The chain links TRBV12-3 or TRBV12-4 to TRBJ1-1; 8 bases are a match to TRBD1. The CDR3 is CASSYVGRGLLNTEAFF. For the CDR3, the DNA is TGTGCCAGCAGTTACGTGGGCAGGGGGCTTTTGAACACTGAAGCTTTCTTT.